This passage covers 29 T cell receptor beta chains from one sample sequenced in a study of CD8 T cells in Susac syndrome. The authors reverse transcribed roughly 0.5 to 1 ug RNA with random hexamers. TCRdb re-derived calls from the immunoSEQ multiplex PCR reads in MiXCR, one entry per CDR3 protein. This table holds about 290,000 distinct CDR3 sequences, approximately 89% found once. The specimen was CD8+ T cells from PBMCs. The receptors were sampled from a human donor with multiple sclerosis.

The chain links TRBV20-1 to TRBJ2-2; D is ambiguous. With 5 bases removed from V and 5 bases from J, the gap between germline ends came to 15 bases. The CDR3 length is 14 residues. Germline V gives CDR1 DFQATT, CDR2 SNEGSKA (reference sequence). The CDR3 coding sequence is TGCAGTGCTTCCGGGCTTTCCTCAACCGGGGAGCTGTTTTTT. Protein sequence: CSASGLSSTGELFF.

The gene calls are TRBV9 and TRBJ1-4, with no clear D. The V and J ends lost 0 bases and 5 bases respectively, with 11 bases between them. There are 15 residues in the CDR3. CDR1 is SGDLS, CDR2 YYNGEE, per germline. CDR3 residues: CASSVDWVGNEKLFF. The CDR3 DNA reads TGTGCCAGCAGCGTAGACTGGGTGGGGAATGAAAAACTGTTTTTT.

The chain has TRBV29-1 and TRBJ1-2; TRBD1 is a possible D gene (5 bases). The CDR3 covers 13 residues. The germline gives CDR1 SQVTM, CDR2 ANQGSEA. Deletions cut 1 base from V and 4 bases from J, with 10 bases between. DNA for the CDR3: TGCAGCGTTGAAGGGGGGGGGTTCTATGGCTACACCTTC. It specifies CSVEGGGFYGYTF.

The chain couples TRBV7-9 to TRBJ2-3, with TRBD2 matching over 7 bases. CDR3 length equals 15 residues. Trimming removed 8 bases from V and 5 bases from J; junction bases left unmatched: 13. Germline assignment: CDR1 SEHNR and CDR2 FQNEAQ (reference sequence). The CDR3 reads CASASTAGSGDTQYF. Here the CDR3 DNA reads TGTGCCAGCGCCTCAACAGCGGGGTCAGGAGATACGCAGTATTTT.

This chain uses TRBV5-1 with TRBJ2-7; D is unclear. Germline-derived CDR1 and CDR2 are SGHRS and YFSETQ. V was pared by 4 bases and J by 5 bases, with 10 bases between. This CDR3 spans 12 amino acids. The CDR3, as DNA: TGCGCCAGCAGCGCCGTAACGGACGAGCAGTACTTC. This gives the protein CASSAVTDEQYF.

CDR3 bases: TGTGCCAGCAGTTACGGGACACCCCAAGAGACCCAGTACTTC. It translates to CASSYGTPQETQYF. The chain employs TRBV6-6 and TRBJ2-5; possibly TRBD1 for D (6 bases). The V end was cut by 2 bases, the J end by 1 base, with 8 bases between. The CDR3 runs to 14 residues. From germline, CDR1 is MNHNY and CDR2 SVGAGI (reference sequence).

The CDR3 DNA reads TGCAGTGCTCACACCCCGACAGCGGACTCCTACAATGAGCAGTTCTTC. It translates to CSAHTPTADSYNEQFF. The V and J genes are TRBV20-1 and TRBJ2-1; D could derive from TRBD1 or TRBD2 (5 bases each). The germline V gene has CDR1 DFQATT and CDR2 SNEGSKA (reference sequence). CDR3 size: 16 residues. V lost 5 bases, J lost 0 bases, and 17 bases lay in between.

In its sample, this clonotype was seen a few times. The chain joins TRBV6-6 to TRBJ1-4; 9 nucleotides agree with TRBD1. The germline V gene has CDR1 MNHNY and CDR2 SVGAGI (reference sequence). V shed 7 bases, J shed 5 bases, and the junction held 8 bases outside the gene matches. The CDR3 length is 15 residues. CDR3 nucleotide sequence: TGTGCCAGCAAGAAAATCGACAGGGGGAATGAAAAACTGTTTTTT. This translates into CASKKIDRGNEKLFF.

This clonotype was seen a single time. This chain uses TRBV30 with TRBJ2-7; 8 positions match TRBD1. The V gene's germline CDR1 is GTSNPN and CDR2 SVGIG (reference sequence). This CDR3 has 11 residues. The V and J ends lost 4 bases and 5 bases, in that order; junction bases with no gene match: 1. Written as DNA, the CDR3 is TGTGCCTGGAACAGGGGGAACGAGCAGTACTTC. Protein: CAWNRGNEQYF.

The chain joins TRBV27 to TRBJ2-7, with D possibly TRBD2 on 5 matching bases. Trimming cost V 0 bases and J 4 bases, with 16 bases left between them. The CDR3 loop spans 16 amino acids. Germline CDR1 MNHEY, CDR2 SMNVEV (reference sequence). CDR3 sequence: CASSLSVWAPGYEQYF. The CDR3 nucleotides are TGTGCCAGCAGTTTATCGGTGTGGGCCCCGGGGTACGAGCAGTACTTC.

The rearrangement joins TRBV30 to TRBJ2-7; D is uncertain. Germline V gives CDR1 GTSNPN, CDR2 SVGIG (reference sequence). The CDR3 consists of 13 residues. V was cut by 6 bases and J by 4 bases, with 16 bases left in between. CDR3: CACLGRAPYEQYF. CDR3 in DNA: TGTGCCTGCCTGGGTCGGGCACCATACGAGCAGTACTTC.

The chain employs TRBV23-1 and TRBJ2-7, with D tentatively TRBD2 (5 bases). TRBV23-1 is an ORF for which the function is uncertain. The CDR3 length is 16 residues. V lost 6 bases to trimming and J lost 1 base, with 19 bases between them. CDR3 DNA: TGCGCCAGCAGCCCTAAGGCCGGGGAACAATCCTACGAGCAGTACTTC. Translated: CASSPKAGEQSYEQYF.

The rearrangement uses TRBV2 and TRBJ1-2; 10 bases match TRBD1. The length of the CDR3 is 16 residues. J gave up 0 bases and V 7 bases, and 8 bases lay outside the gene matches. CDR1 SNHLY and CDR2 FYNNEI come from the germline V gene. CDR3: CASTIWTGGSNYGYTF. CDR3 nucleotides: TGTGCCAGCACTATATGGACAGGGGGTTCTAACTATGGCTACACCTTC.

The CDR3 is CASSPGQGATNEKLFF. The CDR3 region has the DNA TGTGCCAGCAGCCCGGGACAGGGAGCAACTAATGAAAAACTGTTTTTT. J is TRBJ1-4 and V is TRBV14; 9 bases fit TRBD1. CDR1 is SGHDN and CDR2 is FVKESK in the germline V gene. The J segment lost 0 bases and the V segment lost 4 bases, leaving 3 bases of the junction unmatched. The CDR3 contains 16 residues. Looking up the rest from reference TRBV14 and TRBJ1-4 gives the full variable domain: EAGVTQFPSHSVIEKGQTVTLRCDPISGHDNLYWYRRVMGKEIKFLLHFVKESKQDESGMPNNRFLAERTGGTYSTLKVQPAELEDSGVYFCASSPGQGATNEKLFFGSGTQLSVL.

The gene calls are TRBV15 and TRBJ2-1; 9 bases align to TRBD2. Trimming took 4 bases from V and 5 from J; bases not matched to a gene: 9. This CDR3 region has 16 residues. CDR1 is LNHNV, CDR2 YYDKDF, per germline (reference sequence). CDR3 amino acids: CATSTPTSGLNNEQFF. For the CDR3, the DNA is TGTGCCACCAGCACCCCGACTAGCGGACTGAACAATGAGCAGTTCTTC.

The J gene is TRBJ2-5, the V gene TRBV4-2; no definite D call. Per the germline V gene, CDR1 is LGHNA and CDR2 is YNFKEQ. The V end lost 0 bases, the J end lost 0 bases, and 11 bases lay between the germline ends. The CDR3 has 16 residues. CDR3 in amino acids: CASSQDLGQDQETQYF. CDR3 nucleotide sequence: TGTGCCAGCAGCCAAGATCTTGGGCAGGACCAAGAGACCCAGTACTTC.

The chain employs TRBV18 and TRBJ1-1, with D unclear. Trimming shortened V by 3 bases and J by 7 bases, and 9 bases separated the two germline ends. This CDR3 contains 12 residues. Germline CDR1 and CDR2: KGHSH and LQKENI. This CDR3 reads CASSPQAIEAFF. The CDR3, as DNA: TGTGCCAGCTCACCGCAGGCGATTGAAGCTTTCTTT.

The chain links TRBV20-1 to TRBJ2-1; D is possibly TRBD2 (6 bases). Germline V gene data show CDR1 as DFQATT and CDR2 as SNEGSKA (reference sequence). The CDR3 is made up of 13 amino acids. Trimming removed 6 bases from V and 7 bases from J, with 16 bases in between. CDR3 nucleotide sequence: TGCAGTGCCAGGGACTCCCACTTGAATGAGCAGTTCTTC. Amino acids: CSARDSHLNEQFF.

The CDR3 protein is CASSPGSQLRETQYF. DNA for the CDR3: TGTGCCAGCAGCCCCGGGAGTCAGCTACGAGAGACCCAGTACTTC. V usage is TRBV9 and J usage is TRBJ2-5, with a weak D call TRBD2 (6 bases). V lost 4 bases and J lost 4, with 17 bases in between. This CDR3 region has 15 residues. The germline V gene encodes CDR1 SGDLS and CDR2 YYNGEE. Combining the CDR3 with reference TRBV9 and TRBJ2-5 gives the whole variable domain DSGVTQTPKHLITATGQRVTLRCSPRSGDLSVYWYQQSLDQGLQFLIQYYNGEERAKGNILERFSAQQFPDLHSELNLSSLELGDSALYFCASSPGSQLRETQYFGPGTRLLVL.

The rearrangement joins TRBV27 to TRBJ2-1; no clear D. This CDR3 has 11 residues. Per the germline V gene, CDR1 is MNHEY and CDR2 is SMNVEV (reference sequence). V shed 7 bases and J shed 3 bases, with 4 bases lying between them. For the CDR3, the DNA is TGTGCCAGCAAGGGCTACAATGAGCAGTTCTTC. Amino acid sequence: CASKGYNEQFF.

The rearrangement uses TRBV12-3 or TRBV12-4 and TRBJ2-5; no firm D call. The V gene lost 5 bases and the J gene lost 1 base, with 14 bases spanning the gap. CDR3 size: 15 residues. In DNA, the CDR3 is TGTGCCAGCAGTGCATACAACGGGCCCCAAGAGACCCAGTACTTC. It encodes CASSAYNGPQETQYF.

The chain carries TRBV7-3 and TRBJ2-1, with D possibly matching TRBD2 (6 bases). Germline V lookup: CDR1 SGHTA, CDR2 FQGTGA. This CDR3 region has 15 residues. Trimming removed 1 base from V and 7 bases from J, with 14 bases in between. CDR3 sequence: CASSLNPLGLNEQFF. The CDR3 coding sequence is TGTGCCAGCAGCTTAAACCCCCTAGGACTAAATGAGCAGTTCTTC.

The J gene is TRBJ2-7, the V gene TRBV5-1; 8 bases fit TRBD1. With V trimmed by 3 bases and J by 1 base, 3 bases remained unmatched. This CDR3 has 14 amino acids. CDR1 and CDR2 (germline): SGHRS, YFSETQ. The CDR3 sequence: CASSYTGGSYEQYF. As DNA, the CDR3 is TGCGCCAGCAGCTACACAGGGGGGTCCTACGAGCAGTACTTC.

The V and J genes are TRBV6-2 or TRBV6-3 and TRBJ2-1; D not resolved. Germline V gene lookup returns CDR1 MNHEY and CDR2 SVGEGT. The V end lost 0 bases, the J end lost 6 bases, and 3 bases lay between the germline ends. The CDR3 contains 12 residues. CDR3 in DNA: TGTGCCAGCAGTTACTCTAGCAATGAGCAGTTCTTC. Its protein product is CASSYSSNEQFF.

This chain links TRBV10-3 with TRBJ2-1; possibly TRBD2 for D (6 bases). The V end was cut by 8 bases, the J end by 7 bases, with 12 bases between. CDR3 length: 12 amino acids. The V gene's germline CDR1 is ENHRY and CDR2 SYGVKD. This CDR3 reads CAIRDWKNEQFF. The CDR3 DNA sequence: TGTGCCATCCGGGACTGGAAAAATGAGCAGTTCTTC.

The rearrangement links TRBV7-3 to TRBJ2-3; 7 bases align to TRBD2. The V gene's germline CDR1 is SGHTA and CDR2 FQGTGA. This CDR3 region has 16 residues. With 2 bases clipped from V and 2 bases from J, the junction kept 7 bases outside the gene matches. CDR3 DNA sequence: TGTGCCAGCAGCTTATTGGCGGGGGATAACACAGATACGCAGTATTTT. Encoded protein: CASSLLAGDNTDTQYF.

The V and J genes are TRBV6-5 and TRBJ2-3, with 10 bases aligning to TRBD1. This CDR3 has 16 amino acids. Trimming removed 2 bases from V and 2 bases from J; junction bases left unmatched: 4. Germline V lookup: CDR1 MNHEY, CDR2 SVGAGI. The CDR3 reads CASSYGQGVPTDTQYF. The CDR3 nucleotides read TGTGCCAGCAGTTACGGACAGGGGGTCCCCACAGATACGCAGTATTTT.

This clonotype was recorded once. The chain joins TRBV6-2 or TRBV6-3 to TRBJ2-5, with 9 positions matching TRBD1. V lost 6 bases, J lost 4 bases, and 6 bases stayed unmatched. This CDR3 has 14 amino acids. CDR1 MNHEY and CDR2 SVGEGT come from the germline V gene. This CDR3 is CASRPRTGVETQYF. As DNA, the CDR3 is TGTGCCAGCAGACCCCGGACAGGGGTAGAGACCCAGTACTTC.

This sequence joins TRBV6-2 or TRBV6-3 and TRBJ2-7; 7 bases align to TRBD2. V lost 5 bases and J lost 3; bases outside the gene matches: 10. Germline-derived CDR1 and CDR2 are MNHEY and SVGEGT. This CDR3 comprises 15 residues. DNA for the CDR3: TGTGCCAGCAGTACCTCGACTAGCCGATACTACGAGCAGTACTTC. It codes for CASSTSTSRYYEQYF.